This TCR beta chain originates from a study of shared clonotypes between healthy human individuals (dated by TCRdb to about 2020). For context, the study as a whole: The cohort comprised a couple of women and a few men aged 18 to 49 years. Between about 0.94 and 8.9 billion PBMCs per donor were obtained by leukapheresis. Libraries were prepared and TCR repertoires were sequenced by different laboratories using diverse techniques, in order to increase sequencing depth and limit assay-specific biases. Blood TCR repertoires of roughly five healthy adults were deeply sequenced to estimate repertoire size and the extent of clonotype sharing between individuals. For each donor, CD4 naive and CD4 memory were each run on three plates, CD8 naive on two plates, and CD8 memory on one plate.

For the CD8 naive samples, CD45RO-negative cells were positively selected for CCR7, yielding a CD45RA+CCR7+ population from which TemRA cells were excluded. The donors were healthy, HIV-negative adults with no recently reported acute infections or vaccinations. Only Caucasian adults living in Nashville, Tennessee, USA were represented among the donors. Blood was obtained by leukapheresis, after which PBMCs were separated by Ficoll-Histopaque density gradient centrifugation and cryopreserved in liquid nitrogen vapor phase. Purity and quantity of every magnetically sorted T cell population were checked by analytical flow cytometry. Genomic DNA was isolated from every sorted fraction and measured by UV absorbance on a Nanodrop 2000c. V drops 4 bases and J drops 3 bases, leaving 15 bases in between. The CDR3 contains 15 residues, cysteine and phenylalanine counted. The retained sequence is limited to the CDR3, 45 bases, with the frame set at the first base. For CDR1 and CDR2, the germline V gene lists SGHVS and FNYEAQ.

Using the deep immunoSEQ assay, multiplex PCR amplified TCR CDR3 regions from genomic DNA. Genomic DNA extracted from each cell subset was distributed evenly over all wells of several immunoSEQ 96-well plates, and each plate served as one replicate. Each replicate PCR for sorted subsets received roughly 200 ng genomic DNA, equal to tens of thousands of T cell genomes. Purified libraries were quantified with a Qubit 3.0 fluorometer, sized on a Bioanalyzer 2100, and re-quantified with the KAPA Library Quantification kit. A separate single-read 150-cycle Illumina NextSeq 550 flow cell was used to sequence each immunoSEQ 96-well plate. In the authors' own workflow: Because only junctional sequences without quality scores were contained in the immunoSEQ output, filtering matching that applied to full-length reads could not be performed. Sequences were annotated with PyIR, a Python wrapper for IgBLAST v1.9, using IMGT germline references to assign V/J genes and CDR3. Reads with weak V/J assignments (E-value above 1e-6), missing CDR3, stop codons, out-of-frame junctions, or ambiguous translated residues were removed. V3J clonotypes were defined as sequences sharing an identical inferred V gene, J gene, and CDR3 amino acid sequence. The percentage overlap between two repertoires was calculated by dividing the number of shared unique clonotypes by the size of the smaller repertoire. Richness of each repertoire was evaluated using RTK rarefaction, the Chao1 estimator, and Recon v2.1 estimates of unobserved clonotypes. OLGA was used to compute generation probabilities for all TCRbeta clonotypes that the gDNA method yielded from several donors. TCRdb re-hosts the immuneACCESS table, in-frame sequences only. Its copies lack some clones; in the studies checked, an unresolved V gene accounts for under half of them, and the cause for the rest is not known. The D gene and trimming were derived from the DNA, and the V and J assignments and clone size from that table. This sample comprises about 680,000 clones, 92% of them detected only once. The ten largest make up roughly 22% of the sample.

This clone was detected only once. Its cognate antigen has yet to be identified. Nothing much larger sits one base from this clone, and base qualities are not available. Overall study outcomes, separate from this receptor: The genetic and exposure-history diversity represented was limited by the small number of donors. Rarefaction of sorted-subset datasets indicated incomplete sequencing despite the large sequencing depth. When several donors were compared, the shared fraction of clonotypes was around 5% for naive CD4, about 4% for naive CD8, 2% to 2.5% for memory CD4, and 0.4% for memory CD8. Higher generation probabilities were observed for clonotypes shared by all four sorted-subset donors than for non-shared clonotypes. Naive subsets generally had larger estimated clonotype richness than memory subsets did. Sampling was restricted to blood, and TCR repertoires in tissues likely differ from the TCR repertoires found in blood. Pairwise subsampling led to the expectation that sequencing depth would affect the degree of clonotype sharing among donors.

Recombination connected TRBV7-6 to TRBJ1-1; the D gene is perhaps TRBD1, from 5 matching bases. The TCR comes from a man aged 25-40 years in good health. The sample taken for sequencing was naive CD8+ T cells sorted from blood. The sample's cell subset or site label, in plain terms: CD45RA+CCR7+. The CDR3: CASSSPDGAHTEAFF. The DNA is TGTGCCAGCAGCTCGCCCGACGGGGCCCACACTGAAGCTTTCTTT.